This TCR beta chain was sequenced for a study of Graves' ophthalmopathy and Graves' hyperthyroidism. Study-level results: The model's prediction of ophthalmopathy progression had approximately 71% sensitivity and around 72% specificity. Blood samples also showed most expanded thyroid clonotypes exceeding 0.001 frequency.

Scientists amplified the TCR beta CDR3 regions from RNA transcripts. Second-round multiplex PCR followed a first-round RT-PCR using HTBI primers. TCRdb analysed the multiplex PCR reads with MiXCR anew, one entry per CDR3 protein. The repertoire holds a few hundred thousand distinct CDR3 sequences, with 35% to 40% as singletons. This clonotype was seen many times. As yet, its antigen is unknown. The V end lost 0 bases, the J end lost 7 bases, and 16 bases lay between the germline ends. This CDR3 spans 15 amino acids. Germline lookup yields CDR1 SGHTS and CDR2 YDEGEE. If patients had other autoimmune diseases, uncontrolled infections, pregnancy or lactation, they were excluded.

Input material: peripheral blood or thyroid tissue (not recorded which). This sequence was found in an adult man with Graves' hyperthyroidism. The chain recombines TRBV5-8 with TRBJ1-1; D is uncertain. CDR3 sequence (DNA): TGTGCCAGCAGCTTGGGTTCGGCAGCCTTACGTGAAGCTTTCTTT. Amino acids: CASSLGSAALREAFF.